The 13 T cell receptor beta chains below all came from one sample that was sequenced in a study of blood T cell repertoires in COVID-19 (dated by TCRdb to about 2020). The receptor library was made with the immunoSEQ multiplex PCR assay. The table comes from immuneACCESS by way of TCRdb, which keeps in-frame sequences with V and J called. Part of the clones is missing from these tables; in studies checked, under half for an unresolved V gene and the rest for unknown reasons. The sample has 200,000 to 250,000 clones on record, roughly four fifths of them singletons. The ten largest clones represent roughly 2.3% of the sample. Sequenced material: peripheral blood. The receptors derive from an older woman with acute or convalescent COVID-19.

Of note for this clone: Its ends do not fully match the called genes, so a read error is possible. This chain links TRBV7-9 with TRBJ2-7; 8 bases align to TRBD1. The CDR3 is made up of 11 amino acids. Per germline, CDR1 SEHNR and CDR2 FQNEAQ (reference sequence). This CDR3 reads CASSVTDREFF. CDR3 sequence (DNA): TGTGCCAGCAGCGTCACGGACAGGGAATTCTTC.

V is TRBV9 and J is TRBJ1-3, with D possibly matching TRBD1 (5 bases). From germline, CDR1 is SGDLS and CDR2 YYNGEE. The CDR3 extends over 13 amino acids. V dropped 7 bases and J dropped 0 bases, with 8 bases sitting between them. The CDR3, as DNA: TGTGCCAGCGGGGGGGACTCTGGAAACACCATATATTTT. Translating it yields CASGGDSGNTIYF.

The rearrangement links TRBV18 to TRBJ2-1, with 12 bases aligning to TRBD2. CDR1 and CDR2 from the germline V gene are KGHSH and LQKENI. This CDR3 region has 16 residues. The V and J ends lost 5 bases and 9 bases, in that order; junction bases with no gene match: 11. CDR3 DNA sequence: TGTGCCAGCTCATCGGAGCTAGCGGGGGGGCTCTCTGAGCAGTTCTTC. It codes for CASSSELAGGLSEQFF.

This clone was counted between two and nine times. The V gene is TRBV4-1, the J gene TRBJ2-1; the match to TRBD2 covers 10 bases. V lost 6 bases to trimming and J lost 5 bases; unmatched junction nucleotides: 10. The germline gives CDR1 MGHRA, CDR2 YSYEKL. This CDR3 comprises 16 residues. CDR3 DNA: TGCGCCAGCAGTCTTTCCCCTAGCGGGAGCAACAATGAGCAGTTCTTC. The encoded protein is CASSLSPSGSNNEQFF.

The J gene is TRBJ1-1, the V gene TRBV19; 7 bases fit TRBD1. The length of the CDR3 is 13 residues. The germline gives CDR1 LNHDA, CDR2 SQIVND (reference sequence). V shed 9 bases and J 1 base; nucleotides not matched to a gene: 5. Here the CDR3 DNA reads TGTGCCAGCAGAGACAGGGCGAACACTGAAGCTTTCTTT. It is translated as CASRDRANTEAFF.

Written as DNA, the CDR3 is TGTGCCAGCAGCCAGGGGGGGGCTCAGCCCCAGCATTTT. Its translation is CASSQGGAQPQHF. This rearrangement joins TRBV3-1 (or the pseudogene TRBV3-2) to TRBJ1-5, with D maybe TRBD1 (6 bases). V gave up 3 bases and J gave up 6 bases, with 9 bases separating them. Germline CDR1 LGHDT, CDR2 YNNKEL (reference sequence). The CDR3 has 13 amino acids.

V and J are TRBV27 and TRBJ2-1, with TRBD2 matching 7 bases. This CDR3 is built from 15 residues. The ends lost 4 bases at V and 7 bases at J; junction bases unmatched: 10. From germline, CDR1 is MNHEY and CDR2 SMNVEV (reference sequence). CDR3: CASSSSGLQGNEQFF. DNA of the CDR3: TGTGCCAGCAGTTCGTCGGGACTACAAGGGAATGAGCAGTTCTTC.

This chain links TRBV11-3 with TRBJ1-5, with D tentatively TRBD1 (5 bases). V shed 7 bases and J shed 3 bases, with 16 bases lying between them. Germline V CDR1 and CDR2: SGHNT, YENEEA. CDR3 length equals 15 residues. The CDR3 DNA is TGTGCCAGCAACCCTCGGGTAGGGGACAATCAGCCCCAGCATTTT. Its protein is CASNPRVGDNQPQHF.

The CDR3 region has the DNA TGTGCCAGCAGACGCCGACAGGGGCTGTACGACGAGCAGTACTTC. It is translated as CASRRRQGLYDEQYF. The chain has TRBV6-5 and TRBJ2-7, with 8 bases fitting TRBD1. The CDR3 runs 15 residues. Germline V gene data show CDR1 as MNHEY and CDR2 as SVGAGI. V shed 6 bases, J shed 5 bases, and the junction held 12 bases outside the gene matches.

This chain uses TRBV7-9 with TRBJ1-1; no clear D. Per germline, CDR1 SEHNR and CDR2 FQNEAQ (reference sequence). This CDR3 is built from 16 residues. Trimming took off 7 bases at V and 5 bases at J, with 23 bases between the two ends. The CDR3 nucleotides read TGTGCCAGCACCAACCCGGTCGGGGTTGGAAGGACTGAAGCTTTCTTT. It specifies CASTNPVGVGRTEAFF.

V usage is TRBV4-2 and J usage is TRBJ1-6; D uncertain. CDR3 length equals 19 residues. Germline CDR1 is LGHNA and CDR2 is YNFKEQ. With 0 bases removed from V and 1 base from J, the gap between germline ends came to 16 bases. CDR3 sequence (DNA): TGTGCCAGCAGCCAAGATGGCCCTGGAAGGAGGTCCTATAATTCACCCCTCCACTTT. This translates into CASSQDGPGRRSYNSPLHF.

This chain links TRBV9 with TRBJ2-2; D unclear. Between the trimmed V and J ends, which lost 1 base and 4 bases, there was a span of 14 bases. In germline, CDR1 is SGDLS, CDR2 YYNGEE. The CDR3 length is 16 residues. CDR3 nucleotide sequence: TGTGCCAGCAGCGTATCCCAGTCCCCCCGCACCGGGGAGCTGTTTTTT. It is translated as CASSVSQSPRTGELFF.

V and J are TRBV7-9 and TRBJ1-1; D gene ambiguous. Germline CDR1 is SEHNR and CDR2 is FQNEAQ (reference sequence). The germline V and J ends were trimmed by 1 base and 1 base, with 10 bases remaining between them. This CDR3 is built from 15 residues. This CDR3 is CASSLGRTANTEAFF. CDR3 nucleotides: TGTGCCAGCAGCTTAGGGAGGACGGCGAACACTGAAGCTTTCTTT.